Included here is one T cell receptor (beta chain) sequence, with context. Its specificity is not known. Germline V gene data show CDR1 as MNHNS and CDR2 as SASEGT. After removal of 4 bases from V and 7 bases from J, the junction contained 11 bases not matched to a gene. This CDR3 spans 16 amino acids. This entry comes from a study of cytomegalovirus exposure and HLA in healthy donors. Study results and caveats: There were some public TCRs occurring in many donors, but most TCR sequences were rare. Analysis was performed later, and it showed HLA-associated TCR beta chains to be more clonally expanded than equally common others. Solely CMV serostatus was available to characterize immune exposure.

60 Vbeta and 13 Jbeta primers were used in PCR. Sequencing used immunoSEQ multiplex PCR; TCRdb keeps in-frame clones, though not all of them. The sample carries under 150,000 clones, 84% recorded once. Specimen: PBMCs. This clonotype originated in a boy younger than 10 in good health and CMV-seronegative. The genes are TRBV6-1 and TRBJ2-2, with 8 bases that match TRBD2. Written as DNA, the CDR3 is TGTGCCAGCAGTGGGGTCCGGGAGGGTGGTGGCGGGGAGCTGTTTTTT. The encoded protein is CASSGVREGGGGELFF.